This TCR beta chain was profiled in a study of T cell clusters in autoimmune cytopenias. Study-level findings and limits: Primary autoimmune cytopenia patients seemingly lacked the physiological T cell clusters found in healthy donors.

TRB amplification used roughly 250 ng of peripheral blood genomic DNA. On this clonotype: Its target is not known.

One tube held mixed TRB-A and TRB-B primer pools for touch-down PCR. Each CDR3 protein gets one entry in TCRdb, which reprocessed the multiplex PCR reads and gives no DNA. This sample contains 5,000 to 7,000 distinct CDR3 sequences. CDR3 length equals 14 residues. The germline gives CDR1 SGHAT, CDR2 FQNNGV. These same data were also listed under a study on T cell repertoires in aging, cancer and after chemotherapy. As that study records: Repeat sampling of healthy donors over several months to years showed clear clonal overlap. Compared with age-matched healthy donors, untreated hematological or solid cancer patients showed higher blood TCR clonality.

The sequencing sample was made of peripheral blood. V gene TRBV11-2 combines with J gene TRBJ1-2. The origin of this receptor is a human donor in good health. The CDR3 protein is CASSLEGSRYGYTF.